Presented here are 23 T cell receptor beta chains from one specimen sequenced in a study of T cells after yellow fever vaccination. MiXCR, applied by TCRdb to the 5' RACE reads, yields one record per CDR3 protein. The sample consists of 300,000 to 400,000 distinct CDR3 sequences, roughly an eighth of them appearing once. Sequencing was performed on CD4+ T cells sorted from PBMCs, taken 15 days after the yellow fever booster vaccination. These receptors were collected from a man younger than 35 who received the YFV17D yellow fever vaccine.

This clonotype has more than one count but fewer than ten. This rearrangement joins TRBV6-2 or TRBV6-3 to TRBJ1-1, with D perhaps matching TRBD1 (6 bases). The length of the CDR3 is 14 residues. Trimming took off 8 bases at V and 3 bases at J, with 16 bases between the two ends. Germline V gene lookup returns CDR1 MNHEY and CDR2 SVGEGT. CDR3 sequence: CASQTGFPDTEAFF. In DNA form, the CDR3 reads TGTGCCAGCCAAACAGGGTTTCCGGACACTGAAGCTTTCTTT.

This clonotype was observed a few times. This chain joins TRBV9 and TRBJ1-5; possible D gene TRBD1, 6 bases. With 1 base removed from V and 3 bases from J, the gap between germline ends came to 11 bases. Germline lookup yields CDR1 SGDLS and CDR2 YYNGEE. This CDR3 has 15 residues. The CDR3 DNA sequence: TGTGCCAGCAGCGTATCAGGGGAGCCCAATCAGCCCCAGCATTTT. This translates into CASSVSGEPNQPQHF.

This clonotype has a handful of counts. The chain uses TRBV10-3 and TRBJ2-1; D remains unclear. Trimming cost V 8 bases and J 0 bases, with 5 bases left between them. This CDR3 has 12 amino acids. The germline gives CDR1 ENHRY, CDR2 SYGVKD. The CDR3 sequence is CAIGLSYNEQFF. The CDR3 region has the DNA TGTGCCATCGGTCTCTCCTACAATGAGCAGTTCTTC.

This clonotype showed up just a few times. CDR3: CASSQDDRTPPFF. The CDR3 region has the DNA TGCGCCAGCAGCCAAGATGACCGGACACCACCGTTCTTC. The chain carries TRBV4-3 and TRBJ2-1; D might be TRBD1 (5 bases). Germline loops: CDR1 LGHNA, CDR2 YSLEER. Trimming took off 0 bases at V and 15 bases at J, with 15 bases between the two ends. The CDR3 length is 13 residues.

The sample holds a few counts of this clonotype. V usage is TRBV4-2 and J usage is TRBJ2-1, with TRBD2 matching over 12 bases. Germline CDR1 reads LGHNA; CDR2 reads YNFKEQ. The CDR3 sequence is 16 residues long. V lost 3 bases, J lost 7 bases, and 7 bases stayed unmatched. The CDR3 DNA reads TGTGCCAGCAGCCAGTACCTAGCGGGGGGGTGGAATGAGCAGTTCTTC. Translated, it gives CASSQYLAGGWNEQFF.

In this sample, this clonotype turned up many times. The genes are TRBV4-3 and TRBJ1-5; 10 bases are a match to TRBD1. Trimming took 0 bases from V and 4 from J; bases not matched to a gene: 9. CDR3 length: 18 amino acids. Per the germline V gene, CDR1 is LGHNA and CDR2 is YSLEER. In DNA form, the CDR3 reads TGCGCCAGCAGCCAAGACCCACCCGGGACAGGGGTTAATCAGCCCCAGCATTTT. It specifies CASSQDPPGTGVNQPQHF.

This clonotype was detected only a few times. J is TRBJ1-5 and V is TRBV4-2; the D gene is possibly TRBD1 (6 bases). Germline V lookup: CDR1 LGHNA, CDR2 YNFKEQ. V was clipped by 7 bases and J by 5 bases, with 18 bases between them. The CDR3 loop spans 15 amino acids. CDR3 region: CASTALGGRDQPQHF. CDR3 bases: TGTGCCAGCACCGCCCTCGGGGGGCGCGATCAGCCCCAGCATTTT.

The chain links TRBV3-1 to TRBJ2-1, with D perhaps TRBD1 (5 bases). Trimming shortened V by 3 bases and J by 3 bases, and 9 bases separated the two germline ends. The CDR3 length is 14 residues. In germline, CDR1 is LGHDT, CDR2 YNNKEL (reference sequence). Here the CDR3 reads CASSQTAFYNEQFF. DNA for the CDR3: TGTGCCAGCAGCCAGACAGCGTTCTACAATGAGCAGTTCTTC.

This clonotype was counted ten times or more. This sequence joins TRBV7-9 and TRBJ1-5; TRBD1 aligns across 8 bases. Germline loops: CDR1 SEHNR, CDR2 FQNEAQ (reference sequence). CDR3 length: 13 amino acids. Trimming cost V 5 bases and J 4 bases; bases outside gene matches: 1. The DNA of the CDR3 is TGTGCCAGCAGCCGACAGGGGAATCAGCCCCAGCATTTT. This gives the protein CASSRQGNQPQHF.

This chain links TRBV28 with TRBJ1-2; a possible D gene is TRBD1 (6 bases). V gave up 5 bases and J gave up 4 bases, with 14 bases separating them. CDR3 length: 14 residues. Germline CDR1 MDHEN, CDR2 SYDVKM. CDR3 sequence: CASSLTGLPYGYTF. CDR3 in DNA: TGTGCCAGCAGTCTCACAGGGCTACCCTATGGCTACACCTTC.

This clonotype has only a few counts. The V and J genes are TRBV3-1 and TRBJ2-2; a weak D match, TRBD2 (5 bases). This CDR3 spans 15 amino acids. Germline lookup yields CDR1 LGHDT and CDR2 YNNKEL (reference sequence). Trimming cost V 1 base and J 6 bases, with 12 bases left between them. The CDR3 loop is CASSQVPPSPGELFF. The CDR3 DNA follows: TGTGCCAGCAGCCAAGTCCCTCCTAGCCCCGGGGAGCTGTTTTTT.

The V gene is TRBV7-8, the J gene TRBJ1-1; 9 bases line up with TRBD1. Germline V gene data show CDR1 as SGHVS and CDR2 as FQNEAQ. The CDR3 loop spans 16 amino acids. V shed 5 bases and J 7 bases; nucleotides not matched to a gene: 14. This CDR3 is CASSPRGLQGADEAFF. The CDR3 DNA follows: TGTGCCAGCAGCCCACGGGGTTTACAGGGGGCTGATGAAGCTTTCTTT.

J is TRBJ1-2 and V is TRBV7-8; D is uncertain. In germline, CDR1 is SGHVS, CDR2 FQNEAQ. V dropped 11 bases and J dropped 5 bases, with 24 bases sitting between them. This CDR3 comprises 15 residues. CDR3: CAAGELRGRVYGYTF. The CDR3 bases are TGTGCCGCTGGGGAGCTCCGGGGTAGGGTTTATGGCTACACCTTC. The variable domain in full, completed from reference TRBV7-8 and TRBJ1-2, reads GAGVSQSPRYKVAKRGQDVALRCDPISGHVSLFWYQQALGQGPEFLTYFQNEAQLDKSGLPSDRFFAERPEGSVSTLKIQRTQQEDSAVYLCAAGELRGRVYGYTFGSGTRLTVV.

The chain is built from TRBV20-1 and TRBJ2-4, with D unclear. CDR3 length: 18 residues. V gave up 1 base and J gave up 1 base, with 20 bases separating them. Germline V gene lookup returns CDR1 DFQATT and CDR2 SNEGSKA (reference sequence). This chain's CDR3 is CSARARYLKVEAKNIQYF. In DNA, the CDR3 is TGCAGTGCTAGAGCCAGATACCTCAAGGTGGAGGCCAAAAACATTCAGTACTTC.

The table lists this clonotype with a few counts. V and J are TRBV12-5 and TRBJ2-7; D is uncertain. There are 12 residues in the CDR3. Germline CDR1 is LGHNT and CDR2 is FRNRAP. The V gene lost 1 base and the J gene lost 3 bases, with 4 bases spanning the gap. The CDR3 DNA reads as TGTGCTAGTGGTTTGGACTTCTACGAGCAGTACTTC. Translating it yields CASGLDFYEQYF. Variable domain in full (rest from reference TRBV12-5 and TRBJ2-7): DARVTQTPRHKVTEMGQEVTMRCQPILGHNTVFWYRQTMMQGLELLAYFRNRAPLDDSGMPKDRFSAEMPDATLATLKIQPSEPRDSAVYFCASGLDFYEQYFGPGTRLTVT.

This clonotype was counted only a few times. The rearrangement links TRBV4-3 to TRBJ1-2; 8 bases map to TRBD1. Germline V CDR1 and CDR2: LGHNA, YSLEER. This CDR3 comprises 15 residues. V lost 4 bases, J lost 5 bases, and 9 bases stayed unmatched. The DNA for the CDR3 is TGCGCCAGCAGCCCGGGGGGGCAGGGGGCATATGGCTACACCTTC. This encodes CASSPGGQGAYGYTF.

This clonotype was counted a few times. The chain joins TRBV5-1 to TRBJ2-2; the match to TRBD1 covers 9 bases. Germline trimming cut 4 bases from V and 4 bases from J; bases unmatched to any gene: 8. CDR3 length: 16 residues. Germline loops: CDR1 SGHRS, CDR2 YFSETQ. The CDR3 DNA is TGCGCCAGCAGCATACAGGGGGCGCAGAGCACCGGGGAGCTGTTTTTT. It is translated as CASSIQGAQSTGELFF.

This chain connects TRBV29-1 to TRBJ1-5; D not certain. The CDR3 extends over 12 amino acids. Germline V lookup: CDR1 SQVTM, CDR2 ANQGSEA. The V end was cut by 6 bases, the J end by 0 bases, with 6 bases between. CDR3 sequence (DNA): TGCAGCGTGATGGATAGCAATCAGCCCCAGCATTTT. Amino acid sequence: CSVMDSNQPQHF.

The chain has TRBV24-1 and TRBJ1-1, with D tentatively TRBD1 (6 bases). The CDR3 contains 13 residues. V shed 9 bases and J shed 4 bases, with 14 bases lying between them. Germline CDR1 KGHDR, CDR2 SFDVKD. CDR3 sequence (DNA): TGTGCCACCGCCGGGGACAAGGGCACTGAAGCTTTCTTT. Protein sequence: CATAGDKGTEAFF.

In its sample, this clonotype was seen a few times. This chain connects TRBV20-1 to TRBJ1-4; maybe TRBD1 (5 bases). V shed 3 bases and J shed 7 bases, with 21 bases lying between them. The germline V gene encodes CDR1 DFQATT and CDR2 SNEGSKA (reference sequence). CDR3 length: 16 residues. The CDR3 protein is CSARLQGGYRPEKLFF. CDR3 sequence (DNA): TGCAGTGCTAGGTTGCAGGGCGGGTACAGGCCTGAAAAACTGTTTTTT.

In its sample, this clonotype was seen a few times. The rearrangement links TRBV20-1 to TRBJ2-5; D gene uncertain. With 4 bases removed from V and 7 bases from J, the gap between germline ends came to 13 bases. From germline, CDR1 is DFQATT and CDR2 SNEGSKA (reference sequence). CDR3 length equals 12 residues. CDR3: CSAIPTKGTQYF. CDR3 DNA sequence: TGCAGTGCTATACCCACCAAGGGGACCCAGTACTTC.

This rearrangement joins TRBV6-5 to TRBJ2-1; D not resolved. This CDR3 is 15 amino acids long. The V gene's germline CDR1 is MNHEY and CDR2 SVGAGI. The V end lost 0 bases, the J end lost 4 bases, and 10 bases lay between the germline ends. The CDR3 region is CASSYSNKAYNEQFF. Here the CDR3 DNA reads TGTGCCAGCAGTTACTCGAATAAAGCGTACAATGAGCAGTTCTTC.

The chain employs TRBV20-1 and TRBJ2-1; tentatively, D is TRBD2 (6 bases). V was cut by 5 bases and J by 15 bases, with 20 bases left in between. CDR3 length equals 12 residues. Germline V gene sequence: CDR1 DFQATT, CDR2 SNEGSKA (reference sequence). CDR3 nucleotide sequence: TGCAGTGCTTCCAACACCGCGGGGAGAGGGTTCTTC. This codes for CSASNTAGRGFF.